The 32 T cell receptor beta chains below come from one sample, sequenced in a study of shared clonotypes between healthy human individuals. Cells designated naive CD8 were CD45RO-negative and were positively selected for CCR7, with terminally differentiated effector memory CD45RA+ cells excluded. Using immunoSEQ multiplex PCR, the repertoire was profiled, and TCRdb retains in-frame clones only, with some absent. The table shows about 2.1 million clones, with approximately 92% occurring only once. Sequenced sample: naive CD8+ T cells from PBMCs. The source of these receptors is a young man in good health. Some clones in this sample may be carry-over from other donors' samples.

Regarding this clone: Other nucleotide sequences from this sample produce the same CDR3. The rearrangement links TRBV6-5 to TRBJ2-7; 7 bases match TRBD1. From germline, CDR1 is MNHEY and CDR2 SVGAGI. This CDR3 spans 16 amino acids. Germline trimming cut 0 bases from V and 2 bases from J; bases unmatched to any gene: 7. CDR3 in DNA: TGTGCCAGCAGTTACTCCATCGGGACAGCAACCTACGAGCAGTACTTC. Its translation: CASSYSIGTATYEQYF.

Worth noting for this clone: Other DNA variants within this sample encode the same CDR3. The chain carries TRBV13 and TRBJ2-3, with D unclear. Germline V gene sequence: CDR1 PRHDT, CDR2 FYEKMQ (reference sequence). The V end was cut by 0 bases, the J end by 0 bases, with 4 bases between. The CDR3 totals 14 residues. In nucleotides, the CDR3 is TGTGCCAGCAGCTTAGGCCGGAGCACAGATACGCAGTATTTT. Its protein product is CASSLGRSTDTQYF.

V is TRBV9 and J is TRBJ2-7; 7 bases align to TRBD1. Trimming removed 4 bases from V and 2 bases from J; junction bases left unmatched: 9. Germline assignment: CDR1 SGDLS and CDR2 YYNGEE. The CDR3 length is 15 residues. DNA for the CDR3: TGTGCCAGCAGCCCAAGGGACAGTCCGCCCTACGAGCAGTACTTC. It yields the protein CASSPRDSPPYEQYF.

The chain links TRBV13 to TRBJ2-1; D gene ambiguous. With 5 bases removed from V and 10 bases from J, the gap between germline ends came to 12 bases. CDR1 and CDR2 (germline): PRHDT, FYEKMQ (reference sequence). The CDR3 sequence is 12 residues long. CDR3 amino acids: CASSQGLNEQFF. The CDR3 DNA is TGTGCCAGCAGCCAAGGGCTGAACGAGCAGTTCTTC.

This chain joins TRBV5-1 and TRBJ2-1; D remains unclear. The CDR3 has 13 amino acids. V was pared by 4 bases and J by 5 bases, with 10 bases between. The V gene's germline CDR1 is SGHRS and CDR2 YFSETQ. DNA for the CDR3: TGCGCCAGCAGCACTCGGAGAGACAATGAGCAGTTCTTC. Translating it yields CASSTRRDNEQFF.

The chain has TRBV6-6 and TRBJ1-2; D remains ambiguous. There are 15 residues in the CDR3. Germline V gives CDR1 MNHNY, CDR2 SVGAGI (reference sequence). V lost 2 bases and J 0 bases, leaving 10 bases between the germline ends. CDR3 sequence (DNA): TGTGCCAGCAGTTACCTGGGGTCCCCTAACTATGGCTACACCTTC. Amino acid sequence: CASSYLGSPNYGYTF.

The CDR3 region is CASSLGRVEQFF. The CDR3 coding sequence is TGCGCCAGCAGCTTGGGGCGGGTTGAGCAGTTCTTC. V and J are TRBV5-1 and TRBJ2-1; maybe TRBD2 (5 bases). Germline values: CDR1 SGHRS, CDR2 YFSETQ. The CDR3 has 12 residues. Between the trimmed V and J ends, which lost 0 bases and 9 bases, there was a span of 7 bases.

The chain joins TRBV4-1 to TRBJ1-5; D might be TRBD1 (6 bases). V gave up 0 bases and J gave up 7 bases, with 13 bases separating them. This CDR3 is 15 amino acids long. Per germline, CDR1 MGHRA and CDR2 YSYEKL. The CDR3 region is CASSQDLGGQQPQHF. In DNA form, the CDR3 reads TGCGCCAGCAGCCAAGATCTGGGGGGCCAGCAGCCCCAGCATTTT.

This sequence joins TRBV7-6 and TRBJ1-5, with 11 bases fitting TRBD1. V lost 5 bases and J lost 3; bases outside the gene matches: 9. CDR3 size: 17 residues. Germline CDR1 and CDR2: SGHVS and FNYEAQ. Here the CDR3 reads CASSPRTGGLSNQPQHF. CDR3 DNA: TGTGCCAGCAGCCCCCGGACAGGGGGCCTTTCCAATCAGCCCCAGCATTTT.

Note on this clone: Other nucleotide sequences in the sample specify the same CDR3. The rearrangement joins TRBV4-1 to TRBJ2-7; a weak D match, TRBD1 (6 bases). This CDR3 comprises 14 residues. Germline CDR1 MGHRA, CDR2 YSYEKL. V was pared by 1 base and J by 2 bases, with 9 bases between. The CDR3 spells CASSQAPGAYEQYF. As DNA, the CDR3 is TGCGCCAGCAGCCAAGCACCAGGGGCCTACGAGCAGTACTTC.

This chain connects TRBV15 to TRBJ1-4, with TRBD1 matching 8 bases. The CDR3 sequence is 16 residues long. The J segment lost 5 bases and the V segment lost 5 bases, leaving 10 bases of the junction unmatched. The germline V gene encodes CDR1 LNHNV and CDR2 YYDKDF (reference sequence). CDR3: CATSGLGQGWNEKLFF. The CDR3, as DNA: TGTGCCACCAGCGGCCTCGGACAGGGATGGAATGAAAAACTGTTTTTT.

The V gene is TRBV28, the J gene TRBJ2-5; tentative D call: TRBD2 (6 bases). The end of the DNA fits TRBJ2-7 better, so the J call may be wrong. This CDR3 is built from 13 residues. Germline lookup yields CDR1 MDHEN and CDR2 SYDVKM. DNA for the CDR3: TGTGCCAGCAGTTGGGGGGAATCTTACGAGCAGTACTTC. This gives the protein CASSWGESYEQYF.

This chain links TRBV5-4 with TRBJ1-2; D is uncertain. This CDR3 comprises 11 residues. Trimming shortened V by 0 bases and J by 10 bases, and 7 bases separated the two germline ends. Germline lookup yields CDR1 SGHNT and CDR2 YYREEE (reference sequence). The CDR3 DNA is TGTGCCAGCAGCTTGGAGGGTATCTACACCTTC. Amino acids: CASSLEGIYTF. The whole variable domain, remainder taken from reference TRBV5-4 and TRBJ1-2, is ETGVTQSPTHLIKTRGQQVTLRCSSQSGHNTVSWYQQALGQGPQFIFQYYREEENGRGNFPPRFSGLQFPNYSSELNVNALELDDSALYLCASSLEGIYTFGSGTRLTVV.

This clone was detected only a few times. The V and J genes are TRBV30 and TRBJ1-1; D not resolved. Germline V lookup: CDR1 GTSNPN, CDR2 SVGIG (reference sequence). This CDR3 has 12 amino acids. The germline V and J ends were trimmed by 0 bases and 7 bases, with 9 bases remaining between them. The CDR3 coding sequence is TGTGCCTGGAGTGTACTCCGGAGTGAAGCTTTCTTT. It yields the protein CAWSVLRSEAFF. Full variable domain (outside the CDR3, taken from reference TRBV30 and TRBJ1-1): SQTIHQWPATLVQPVGSPLSLECTVEGTSNPNLYWYRQAAGRGLQLLFYSVGIGQISSEVPQNLSASRPQDRQFILSSKKLLLSDSGFYLCAWSVLRSEAFFGQGTRLTVV.

V and J are TRBV6-5 and TRBJ2-2; tentatively, D is TRBD1 or TRBD2 (5 bases each). V was clipped by 8 bases and J by 5 bases, with 9 bases between them. The germline V gene encodes CDR1 MNHEY and CDR2 SVGAGI. There are 12 residues in the CDR3. The CDR3 spells CASRGATGELFF. CDR3 nucleotides: TGTGCCAGCCGAGGGGCTACCGGGGAGCTGTTTTTT.

The chain is built from TRBV27 and TRBJ2-3; 7 bases fit TRBD2. The CDR3 is made up of 17 amino acids. The V gene's germline CDR1 is MNHEY and CDR2 SMNVEV (reference sequence). Trimming at V came to 6 bases and at J to 0 bases, leaving 12 bases not matched to a gene. The CDR3 loop is CASSLTTSIPSTDTQYF. In DNA form, the CDR3 reads TGTGCCAGCAGCCTCACGACTAGCATCCCTAGCACAGATACGCAGTATTTT.

The CDR3 DNA is TGCGCCAGCAGCCAAGCCCCATACACTAGAAATGAGCAGTTCTTC. It yields the protein CASSQAPYTRNEQFF. The V call is TRBV4-1, the J call TRBJ2-1; perhaps TRBD2 as D (5 bases). Deletions cut 1 base from V and 7 bases from J, with 14 bases between. The CDR3 is 15 amino acids. Germline-derived CDR1 and CDR2 are MGHRA and YSYEKL.

The V and J genes are TRBV7-9 and TRBJ2-3; D remains unclear. Germline CDR1 reads SEHNR; CDR2 reads FQNEAQ (reference sequence). Trimming took off 2 bases at V and 15 bases at J, with 12 bases between the two ends. CDR3 length equals 11 residues. In DNA form, the CDR3 reads TGTGCCAGCAGCTTAATCCCGGACCGATATTTT. Protein: CASSLIPDRYF.

The V gene is TRBV9, the J gene TRBJ1-6; D is uncertain. V lost 4 bases, J lost 7 bases, and 12 bases lay in between. Per the germline V gene, CDR1 is SGDLS and CDR2 is YYNGEE. The CDR3 runs to 14 residues. The CDR3 reads CASSPTFGNSPLHF. CDR3 DNA: TGTGCCAGCAGCCCCACGTTCGGGAATTCACCCCTCCACTTT.

This chain links TRBV27 with TRBJ2-1, with 9 bases matching TRBD1. CDR3 size: 14 residues. V lost 7 bases, J lost 4 bases, and 5 bases stayed unmatched. The germline gives CDR1 MNHEY, CDR2 SMNVEV (reference sequence). CDR3 in DNA: TGTGCCAGCACAACAGGGGGCGGGTACAATGAGCAGTTCTTC. This sequence encodes CASTTGGGYNEQFF.

V is TRBV27 and J is TRBJ2-3, with TRBD2 as a possible D gene (6 bases). CDR1 and CDR2 from the germline V gene are MNHEY and SMNVEV (reference sequence). Between the trimmed V and J ends, which lost 8 bases and 4 bases, there was a span of 13 bases. The CDR3 loop spans 13 amino acids. The CDR3 reads CASAGFIPDTQYF. DNA of the CDR3: TGTGCCAGCGCGGGGTTTATCCCAGATACGCAGTATTTT.

The chain combines TRBV2 with TRBJ2-3, with a possible D match to TRBD1 (6 bases). The V gene lost 4 bases and the J gene lost 0 bases, with 17 bases spanning the gap. Germline V gene data show CDR1 as SNHLY and CDR2 as FYNNEI. This CDR3 has 17 residues. The CDR3 protein is CASSVAGTRTSTDTQYF. For the CDR3, the DNA is TGTGCCAGCAGTGTAGCCGGGACAAGGACTAGCACAGATACGCAGTATTTT.

This clone was seen only once. This chain joins TRBV27 and TRBJ2-7, with D possibly matching TRBD1 (5 bases). CDR1 is MNHEY, CDR2 SMNVEV, per germline (reference sequence). This CDR3 comprises 14 residues. V lost 6 bases, J lost 4 bases, and 16 bases lay in between. The chain's CDR3 is CASSRVLSSYEQYF. Here the CDR3 DNA reads TGTGCCAGCAGCAGGGTACTCTCGTCGTACGAGCAGTACTTC.

The J gene is TRBJ2-7, the V gene TRBV27; 8 nucleotides align to TRBD1. Losses at the gene ends were 5 bases for V and 4 bases for J; bases not matched to a gene: 10. This CDR3 has 15 amino acids. Germline CDR1 reads MNHEY; CDR2 reads SMNVEV (reference sequence). This CDR3 reads CASSNLWTGYYEQYF. DNA of the CDR3: TGTGCCAGCAGTAATCTTTGGACAGGGTATTACGAGCAGTACTTC.

V and J are TRBV5-1 and TRBJ2-7; D is possibly TRBD1 or TRBD2 (6 bases each). Germline-derived CDR1 and CDR2 are SGHRS and YFSETQ. There are 16 residues in the CDR3. Trimming shortened V by 3 bases and J by 4 bases, and 20 bases separated the two germline ends. The CDR3 spells CASSWSTGRGEYEQYF. The CDR3 DNA is TGCGCCAGCAGCTGGTCCACAGGGCGGGGAGAATACGAGCAGTACTTC.

The V gene is TRBV29-1, the J gene TRBJ1-2; D is uncertain. Germline CDR1 and CDR2: SQVTM and ANQGSEA. The CDR3 has 12 amino acids. The V and J ends lost 5 bases and 7 bases respectively, with 14 bases between them. The CDR3 here is CSVRSSGIGYTF. CDR3 DNA: TGCAGCGTTCGTTCTTCGGGCATTGGCTACACCTTC.

This clone was seen once. Additional DNA sequences in this sample encode the identical CDR3. The rearrangement uses TRBV5-1 and TRBJ2-7; D perhaps matches TRBD1 (6 bases). The CDR3 extends over 14 amino acids. Trimming removed 0 bases at V and 2 bases at J, with 9 bases between. CDR1 and CDR2 from the germline V gene are SGHRS and YFSETQ. Here the CDR3 reads CASSLDRATYEQYF. The CDR3 coding sequence is TGCGCCAGCAGCTTGGACAGGGCAACCTACGAGCAGTACTTC.

The V gene is TRBV2, the J gene TRBJ2-7; the match to TRBD1 covers 11 bases. The ends lost 7 bases at V and 2 bases at J; junction bases unmatched: 13. Germline V gene lookup returns CDR1 SNHLY and CDR2 FYNNEI. The CDR3 spans 17 residues. The DNA of the CDR3 is TGTGCCAGCATAACCGGGACAGGGGGTAGCGGCACCTACGAGCAGTACTTC. Translated, it gives CASITGTGGSGTYEQYF. The variable domain in full, completed from reference TRBV2 and TRBJ2-7, reads EPEVTQTPSHQVTQMGQEVILRCVPISNHLYFYWYRQILGQKVEFLVSFYNNEISEKSEIFDDQFSVERPDGSNFTLKIRSTKLEDSAMYFCASITGTGGSGTYEQYFGPGTRLTVT.

This clone was seen only once. The genes are TRBV28 and TRBJ1-3; D is undetermined. Trimming removed 3 bases from V and 4 bases from J, with 13 bases in between. CDR1 is MDHEN, CDR2 SYDVKM, per germline. The CDR3 spans 15 residues. This CDR3 is CASSFPAGFGNTIYF. The CDR3 DNA sequence: TGTGCCAGCAGTTTTCCCGCGGGGTTCGGAAACACCATATATTTT.

This rearrangement joins TRBV4-2 to TRBJ2-4; 8 bases fit TRBD2. CDR3 size: 16 residues. CDR1 is LGHNA and CDR2 is YNFKEQ in the germline V gene. The junction had 7 bases not matched to a gene; V was cut back by 1 base and J by 5 bases. CDR3 region: CASSQAEAGEENIQYF. The CDR3 DNA is TGTGCCAGCAGCCAAGCCGAAGCGGGGGAAGAAAACATTCAGTACTTC.

This chain joins TRBV13 and TRBJ2-1, with 8 bases aligning to TRBD2. The CDR3 loop spans 12 amino acids. Germline CDR1 reads PRHDT; CDR2 reads FYEKMQ (reference sequence). Germline trimming cut 5 bases from V and 10 bases from J; bases unmatched to any gene: 4. CDR3 sequence reads: CASSPQRGEQFF. CDR3 nucleotides: TGTGCCAGCAGCCCCCAGCGGGGGGAGCAGTTCTTC.

This rearrangement joins TRBV7-2 to TRBJ2-7; 7 bases line up with TRBD2. There are 16 residues in the CDR3. Germline lookup yields CDR1 SGHTA and CDR2 FQGNSA. V gave up 3 bases and J gave up 3 bases; unmatched junction bases: 11. Here the CDR3 reads CASSFWASGEFYEQYF. The CDR3 DNA reads as TGTGCCAGCAGCTTTTGGGCTAGCGGAGAATTCTACGAGCAGTACTTC.